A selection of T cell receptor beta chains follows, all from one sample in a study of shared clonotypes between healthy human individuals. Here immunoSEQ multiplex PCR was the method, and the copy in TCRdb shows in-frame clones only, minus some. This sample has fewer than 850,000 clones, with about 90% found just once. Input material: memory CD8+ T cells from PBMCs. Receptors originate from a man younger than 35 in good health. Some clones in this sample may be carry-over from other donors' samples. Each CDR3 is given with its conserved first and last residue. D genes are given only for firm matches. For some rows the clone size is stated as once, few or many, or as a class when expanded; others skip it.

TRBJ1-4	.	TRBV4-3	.	CASSQEGSGDEKLFF	TGCGCCAGCAGCCAAGAGGGGAGTGGGGATGAAAAACTGTTTTTT
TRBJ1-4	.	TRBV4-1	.	CASARGRGEKLFF	TGCGCCAGCGCGCGGGGTCGGGGCGAAAAACTGTTTTTT
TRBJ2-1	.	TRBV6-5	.	CAGLPTGEQFF	TGTGCCGGCCTTCCCACTGGTGAGCAGTTCTTC
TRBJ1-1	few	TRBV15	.	CATKAGMNTEAFF	TGTGCCACCAAAGCCGGGATGAACACTGAAGCTTTCTTT
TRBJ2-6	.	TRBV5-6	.	CASSLWGGANVLTF	TGTGCCAGCAGCTTGTGGGGTGGGGCCAACGTCCTGACTTTC
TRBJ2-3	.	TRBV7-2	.	CASSLVESTITDTQYF	TGTGCCAGCAGCTTAGTCGAGAGTACTATCACAGATACGCAGTATTTT
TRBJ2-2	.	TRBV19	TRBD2	CASSIEGAGDHTGELFF	TGTGCCAGTAGTATAGAGGGAGCGGGAGACCACACCGGGGAGCTGTTTTTT
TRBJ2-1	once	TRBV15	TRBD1	CATSRDGTGYNEQFF	TGTGCCACCAGCAGAGATGGGACAGGGTACAATGAGCAGTTCTTC
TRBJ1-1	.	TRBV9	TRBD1	CASSTGTGGYTEAFF	TGTGCCAGCAGCACCGGGACAGGGGGATACACTGAAGCTTTCTTT
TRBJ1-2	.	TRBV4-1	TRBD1	CASSQGTGVNYGYTF	TGCGCCAGCAGCCAGGGGACAGGGGTAAACTATGGCTACACCTTC
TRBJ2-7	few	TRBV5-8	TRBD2	CASSLSGRDEQYF	TGTGCCAGCAGCTTGTCGGGGAGGGACGAGCAGTACTTC
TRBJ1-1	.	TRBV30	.	CAWSVLRENTEAFF	TGTGCCTGGAGTGTATTGCGGGAGAACACTGAAGCTTTCTTT
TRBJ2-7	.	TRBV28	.	CASSLYLAEQYF	TGTGCCAGCAGTTTATACCTTGCCGAGCAGTACTTC
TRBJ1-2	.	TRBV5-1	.	CASSSYRAGGNYGYTF	TGCGCCAGCAGCTCCTACAGGGCCGGGGGAAACTATGGCTACACCTTC
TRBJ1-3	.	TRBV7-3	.	CASSPTFKGSGNTIYF	TGTGCCAGCAGCCCCACCTTTAAGGGTTCTGGAAACACCATATATTTT
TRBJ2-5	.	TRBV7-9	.	CASSQGLTQYF	TGTGCCAGCAGCCAAGGATTAACCCAGTACTTC
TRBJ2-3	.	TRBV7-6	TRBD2	CASSLGAGEGTDTQYF	TGTGCCAGCAGCTTAGGGGCGGGAGAGGGCACAGATACGCAGTATTTT
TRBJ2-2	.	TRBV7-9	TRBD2	CASSLGEGLTGELFF	TGTGCCAGCAGCCTCGGGGAGGGGCTCACCGGGGAGCTGTTTTTT
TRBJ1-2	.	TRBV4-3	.	CASSQARRSYGYTF	TGCGCCAGCAGCCAAGCCCGCCGCAGCTATGGCTACACCTTC
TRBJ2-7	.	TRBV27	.	CASSFGRNYEQYF	TGTGCCAGCAGTTTCGGGCGGAACTACGAGCAGTACTTC
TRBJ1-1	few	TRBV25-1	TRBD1	CASSWDSNTEAFF	TGTGCCAGCAGTTGGGACAGCAACACTGAAGCTTTCTTT
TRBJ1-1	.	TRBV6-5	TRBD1	CASSYSSGGGTEAFF	TGTGCCAGCAGTTACTCATCAGGGGGGGGCACTGAAGCTTTCTTT
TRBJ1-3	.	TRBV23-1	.	CASKDRPGNTIYF	TGCGCCAGCAAAGATCGCCCTGGAAACACCATATATTTT
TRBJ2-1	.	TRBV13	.	CASSFLHDSPYNEQFF	TGTGCCAGCAGCTTCCTCCATGACAGCCCCTACAATGAGCAGTTCTTC
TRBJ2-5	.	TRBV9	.	CASSAQWGGRTETQYF	TGTGCCAGCAGCGCCCAGTGGGGCGGACGAACGGAGACCCAGTACTTC
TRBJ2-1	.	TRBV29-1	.	CSVEGTTFINEQFF	TGCAGCGTTGAAGGGACTACCTTTATCAATGAGCAGTTCTTC
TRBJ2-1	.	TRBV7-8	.	CASSSDSSFNEQFF	TGTGCCAGCAGCTCCGACTCGTCATTCAATGAGCAGTTCTTC
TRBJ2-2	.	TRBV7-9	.	CASSLVGGPYTGELFF	TGTGCCAGCAGCTTAGTCGGGGGGCCCTACACCGGGGAGCTGTTTTTT
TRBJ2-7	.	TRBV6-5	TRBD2	CASSDNTGGPEEQYF	TGTGCCAGCAGCGATAACACGGGAGGGCCTGAAGAGCAGTACTTC
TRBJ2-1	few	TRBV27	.	CASSLMGYNEQFF	TGTGCCAGCAGTTTAATGGGCTACAATGAGCAGTTCTTC
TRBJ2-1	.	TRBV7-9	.	CASSADYREFEQFF	TGTGCCAGCAGCGCAGATTACAGGGAGTTTGAGCAGTTCTTC
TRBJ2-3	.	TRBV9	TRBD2	CASSAGTSGRTGPDTQYF	TGTGCCAGCAGCGCCGGGACTAGCGGGAGGACTGGGCCAGATACGCAGTATTTT
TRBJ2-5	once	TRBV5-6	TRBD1	CASSWDRRETQYF	TGTGCCAGCAGCTGGGACAGACGAGAGACCCAGTACTTC
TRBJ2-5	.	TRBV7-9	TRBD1	CASSPRQGGETQYF	TGTGCCAGCAGCCCACGACAGGGGGGAGAGACCCAGTACTTC
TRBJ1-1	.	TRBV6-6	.	CASSYNALSEAFF	TGTGCCAGCAGTTACAACGCCCTTTCTGAAGCTTTCTTT
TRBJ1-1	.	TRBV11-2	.	CASSQGRSTEAFF	TGTGCCAGCAGCCAGGGGCGGAGCACTGAAGCTTTCTTT
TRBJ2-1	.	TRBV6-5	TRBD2	CASSYWGGTYNEQFF	TGTGCCAGCAGTTACTGGGGGGGGACCTACAATGAGCAGTTCTTC
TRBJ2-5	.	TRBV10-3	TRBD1	CAISVDRGEETQYF	TGTGCCATCAGTGTTGACAGGGGGGAAGAGACCCAGTACTTC
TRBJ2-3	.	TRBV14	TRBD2	CASSQDASGRETDTQYF	TGTGCCAGCAGCCAAGATGCCAGCGGGAGGGAGACAGATACGCAGTATTTT
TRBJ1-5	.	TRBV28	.	CASSQKVAVGLSQPQHF	TGTGCCAGCAGTCAGAAGGTGGCGGTTGGTCTGAGTCAGCCCCAGCATTTT
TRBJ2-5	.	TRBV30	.	CAYLVTASKETQYF	TGTGCCTACCTCGTGACAGCCTCCAAGGAGACCCAGTACTTC
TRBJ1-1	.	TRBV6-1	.	CASSPTLDSYTEAFF	TGTGCCAGCAGTCCTACGCTAGACAGTTACACTGAAGCTTTCTTT
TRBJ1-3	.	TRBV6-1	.	CASSEWAWDSGNTIYF	TGTGCCAGCAGTGAGTGGGCGTGGGACTCTGGAAACACCATATATTTT
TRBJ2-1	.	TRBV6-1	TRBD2	CAVGTSAFNEQFF	TGTGCCGTCGGGACTAGCGCGTTCAATGAGCAGTTCTTC
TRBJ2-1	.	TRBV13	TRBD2	CASSTATSGSRSEQFF	TGTGCCAGCAGCACAGCTACTAGCGGGAGCAGGAGTGAGCAGTTCTTC
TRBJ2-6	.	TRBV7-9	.	CASSTPRAEINSGANVLTF	TGTGCCAGCAGCACCCCCCGGGCAGAAATTAACTCTGGGGCCAACGTCCTGACTTTC
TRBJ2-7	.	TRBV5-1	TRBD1	CASSPLTGRIDEQYF	TGCGCCAGCAGCCCCCTGACAGGGCGGATCGACGAGCAGTACTTC
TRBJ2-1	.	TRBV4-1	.	CASSQVNEQFF	TGCGCCAGCAGCCAAGTCAATGAGCAGTTCTTC
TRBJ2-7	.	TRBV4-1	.	CASSQGKGHEQYF	TGCGCCAGCAGCCAAGGAAAGGGGCACGAGCAGTACTTC
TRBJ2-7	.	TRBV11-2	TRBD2	CASSSVFGLADEQYF	TGTGCCAGCAGCTCGGTTTTTGGGCTAGCGGACGAGCAGTACTTC
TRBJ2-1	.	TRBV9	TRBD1	CASSYRGQGGNEQFF	TGTGCCAGCAGCTACAGGGGGCAAGGGGGCAATGAGCAGTTCTTC
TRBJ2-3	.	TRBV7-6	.	CASSSLRGNTDTQYF	TGTGCCAGCAGCTCCCTAAGGGGCAACACAGATACGCAGTATTTT
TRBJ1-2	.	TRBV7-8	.	CASSLAGQMGYGYTF	TGTGCCAGCAGCTTAGCGGGGCAAATGGGCTATGGCTACACCTTC
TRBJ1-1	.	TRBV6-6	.	CASSQRQPEAFF	TGTGCCAGCAGCCAACGACAGCCTGAAGCTTTCTTT
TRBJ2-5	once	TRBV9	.	CASSVARWGETQYF	TGTGCCAGCAGCGTAGCTCGGTGGGGGGAGACCCAGTACTTC